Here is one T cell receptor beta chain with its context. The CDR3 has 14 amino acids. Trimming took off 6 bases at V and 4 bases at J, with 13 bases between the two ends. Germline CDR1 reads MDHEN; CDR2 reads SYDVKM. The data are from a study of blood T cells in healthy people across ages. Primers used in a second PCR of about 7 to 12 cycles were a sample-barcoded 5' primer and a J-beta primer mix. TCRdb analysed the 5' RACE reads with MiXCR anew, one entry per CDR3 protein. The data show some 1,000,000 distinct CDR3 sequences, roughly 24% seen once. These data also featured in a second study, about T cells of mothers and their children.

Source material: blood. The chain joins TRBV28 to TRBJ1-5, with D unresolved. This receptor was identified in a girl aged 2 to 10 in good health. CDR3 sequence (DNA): TGTGCCAGCAGCCGTACGGATCAGAATCAGCCCCAGCATTTT. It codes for CASSRTDQNQPQHF.